The entry that follows covers one T cell receptor beta chain sequence. The antigen is unknown. CDR3 length: 12 amino acids. Trimming at V came to 6 bases and at J to 6 bases, leaving 4 bases not matched to a gene. The germline V gene has CDR1 MNHEY and CDR2 SVGAGI. The sample originates from a study of T cell repertoires in cytomegalovirus infection. Across the whole study: Indications of both CMV infection and matching HLA type were provided by public TCR beta signatures. Study-level findings and limits: CMV-specific TCR beta clonotypes restricted by HLA-C dominated the ex vivo response. The cumulative frequency of public TCR beta families identified carriers of CMV plus the relevant HLA.

Via MiXCR, TCRdb re-called the reads, giving one row per CDR3 protein. The sample shows roughly 230,000 distinct CDR3 sequences, roughly 23% of them seen only once. The source is a human donor in good health (CMV status not recorded). Some clones in this sample may be carry-over from other donors' samples. This chain connects TRBV6-5 to TRBJ1-1; TRBD1 matches at 7 bases. Material: CD8+ T cells from PBMCs. CDR3 amino acids: CASSPDRAEAFF. The CDR3 nucleotides read TGTGCCAGCAGCCCTGACAGGGCTGAAGCTTTCTTT.